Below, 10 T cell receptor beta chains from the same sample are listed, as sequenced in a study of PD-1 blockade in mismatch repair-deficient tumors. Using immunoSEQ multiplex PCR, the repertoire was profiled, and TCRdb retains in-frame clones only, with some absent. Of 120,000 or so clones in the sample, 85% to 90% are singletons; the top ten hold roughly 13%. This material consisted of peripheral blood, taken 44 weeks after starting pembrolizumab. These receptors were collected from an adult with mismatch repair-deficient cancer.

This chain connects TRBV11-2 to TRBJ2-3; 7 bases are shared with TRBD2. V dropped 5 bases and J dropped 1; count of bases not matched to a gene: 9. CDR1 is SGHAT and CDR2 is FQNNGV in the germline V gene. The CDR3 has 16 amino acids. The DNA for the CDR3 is TGTGCCAGCAGCCCGAAAGGGACTACCGGCACAGATACGCAGTATTTT. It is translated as CASSPKGTTGTDTQYF.

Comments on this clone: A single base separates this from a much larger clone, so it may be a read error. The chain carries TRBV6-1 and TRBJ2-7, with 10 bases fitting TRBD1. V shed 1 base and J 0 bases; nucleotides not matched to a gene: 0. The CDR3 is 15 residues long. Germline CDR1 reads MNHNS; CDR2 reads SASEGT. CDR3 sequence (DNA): TGTGCCAGCAGTGAAGGGACAGGGGGCTCCTACGAGCAGTACTTC. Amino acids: CASSEGTGGSYEQYF.

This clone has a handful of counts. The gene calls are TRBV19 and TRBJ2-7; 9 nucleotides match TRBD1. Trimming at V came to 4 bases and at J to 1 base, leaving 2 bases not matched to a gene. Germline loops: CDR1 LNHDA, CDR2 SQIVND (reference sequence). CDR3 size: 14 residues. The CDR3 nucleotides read TGTGCCAGTAGTACCGGGACAGGGTCCTACGAGCAGTACTTC. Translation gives CASSTGTGSYEQYF. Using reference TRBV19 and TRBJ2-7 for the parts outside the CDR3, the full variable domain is DGGITQSPKYLFRKEGQNVTLSCEQNLNHDAMYWYRQDPGQGLRLIYYSQIVNDFQKGDIAEGYSVSREKKESFPLTVTSAQKNPTAFYLCASSTGTGSYEQYFGPGTRLTVT.

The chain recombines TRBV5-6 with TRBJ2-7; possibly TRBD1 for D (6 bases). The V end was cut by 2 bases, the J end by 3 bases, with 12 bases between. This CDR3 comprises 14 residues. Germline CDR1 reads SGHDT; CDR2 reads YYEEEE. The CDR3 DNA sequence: TGTGCCAGCAGCTTCGGACAGCCCAACTACGAGCAGTACTTC. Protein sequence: CASSFGQPNYEQYF.

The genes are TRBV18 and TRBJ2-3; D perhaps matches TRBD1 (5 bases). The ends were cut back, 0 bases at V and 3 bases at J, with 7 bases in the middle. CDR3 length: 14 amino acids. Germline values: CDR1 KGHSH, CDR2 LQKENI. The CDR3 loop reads CASSPPSGTDTQYF. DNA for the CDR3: TGTGCCAGCTCACCACCCTCAGGGACAGATACGCAGTATTTT.

As DNA, the CDR3 is TGTGCCAGCATACAACCGTACTTGTCCTACGAGCAGTACTTC. It is translated as CASIQPYLSYEQYF. The chain joins TRBV7-7 to TRBJ2-7; the D is unclear. V lost 7 bases and J lost 1, with 14 bases in between. Per the germline V gene, CDR1 is SSHAT and CDR2 is FNYEAQ (reference sequence). CDR3 length equals 14 residues.

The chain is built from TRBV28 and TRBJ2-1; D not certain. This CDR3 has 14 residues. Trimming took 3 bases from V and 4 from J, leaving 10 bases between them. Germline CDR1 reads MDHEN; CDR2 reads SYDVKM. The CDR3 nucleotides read TGTGCCAGCAGTTTTCCGGAAGGGTACAATGAGCAGTTCTTC. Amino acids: CASSFPEGYNEQFF.

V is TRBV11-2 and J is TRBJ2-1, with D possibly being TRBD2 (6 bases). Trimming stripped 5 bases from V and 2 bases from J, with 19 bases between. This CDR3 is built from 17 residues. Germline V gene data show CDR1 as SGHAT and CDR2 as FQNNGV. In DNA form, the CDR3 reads TGTGCCAGCAGCCCCGTTGCGGGGCAGGGACCCTACAATGAGCAGTTCTTC. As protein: CASSPVAGQGPYNEQFF. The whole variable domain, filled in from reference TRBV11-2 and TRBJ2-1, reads EAGVAQSPRYKIIEKRQSVAFWCNPISGHATLYWYQQILGQGPKLLIQFQNNGVVDDSQLPKDRFSAERLKGVDSTLKIQPAKLEDSAVYLCASSPVAGQGPYNEQFFGPGTRLTVL.

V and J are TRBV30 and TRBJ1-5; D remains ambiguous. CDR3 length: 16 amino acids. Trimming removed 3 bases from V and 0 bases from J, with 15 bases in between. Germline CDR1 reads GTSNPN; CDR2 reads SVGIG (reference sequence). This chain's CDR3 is CAWRSPPADSNQPQHF. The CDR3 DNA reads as TGTGCCTGGAGGAGCCCTCCGGCAGATAGCAATCAGCCCCAGCATTTT.

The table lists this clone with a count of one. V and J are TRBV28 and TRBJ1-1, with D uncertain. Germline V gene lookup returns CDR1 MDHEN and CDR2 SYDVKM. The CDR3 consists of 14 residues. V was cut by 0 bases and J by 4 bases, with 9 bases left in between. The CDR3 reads CASSLWAGGTEAFF. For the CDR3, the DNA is TGTGCCAGCAGTTTATGGGCGGGAGGCACTGAAGCTTTCTTT.